This T cell receptor beta chain emerged from a study of cytomegalovirus exposure and HLA in healthy donors. Only in-frame clones appear in the TCRdb table, and some are missing; sequencing was by immunoSEQ multiplex PCR. The repertoire consists of about 100,000 clones, with almost 96% occurring once and the leading ten covering 0.67%. CDR1 is SGHRS, CDR2 YFSETQ, per germline. The CDR3 sequence is 13 residues long. V was shortened by 5 bases and J by 5 bases, with 11 bases between the two germline ends. Turning to this clone: Its antigen is not identified.

Study outcomes and limitations: Many donors carried some public TCRs, although rarity characterized most TCR sequences. The study put 160 or so TCR beta chains on its list as cytomegalovirus-associated. One later analysis, an examination of the 120 or so validation repertoires, found that first-cohort TCR clusters tended to co-occur in them.

This clonotype originated in a woman between 18 and 30 years old in good health and CMV-seronegative. Sequencing was done on a sample of PBMCs. V is TRBV5-1 and J is TRBJ1-5; no firm D call. The CDR3: CASRVDRDQPQHF. In nucleotides, the CDR3 is TGCGCCAGCAGAGTCGACCGGGATCAGCCCCAGCATTTT.